A selection of T cell receptor beta chains follows, all from one sample in a study of T cell responses to AZD1222 COVID-19 vaccine. Measured with immunoSEQ multiplex PCR; TCRdb has only the in-frame clones, and not every one. In the table there are approximately 160,000 clones, about 87% of which are singletons. Sequenced here: peripheral blood, sampled on day 0 of AZD1222 vaccination. Every receptor here comes from an adult in good health. Each CDR3 is given with its conserved first and last residue. The D gene is left open where the match is weak. Clone size is stated in some rows and not others, as once, few, many or a class when expanded.

v_call d_call clone_size cdr3_aa
TRBV6-2/TRBV6-3 - large CASSHSLRVETQYF
TRBV6-5 TRBD1 - CASSQQGYEQYF
TRBV5-1 TRBD2 - CASSLGTSGSWRNEQFF
TRBV5-6 - - CASSSPGIQLWAQYF
TRBV6-2/TRBV6-3 TRBD1 - CASSYQGGVQPQHF
TRBV28 - - CASSFPYREGYTF
TRBV10-3 - - CAISTQGSTGELFF
TRBV7-2 - - CASSLAWVYNEQFF
TRBV6-4 TRBD2 - CASSLGRERSEQYF
TRBV6-5 - - CASRPTGSTTSPLHF
TRBV12-3/TRBV12-4 - - CASSNDQPQHF
TRBV5-4 TRBD1 - CASYQQGESNYGYTF
TRBV7-9 TRBD1 once CAAAGDRGPFSGNTIYF
TRBV6-5 - - CASSYKGRNTEAFF
TRBV24-1 - - CATSDFPGPATEQYF
TRBV18 TRBD1 - CASSPGQGSREQYF
TRBV19 - - CASSQARETQYF
TRBV7-9 - - CASSLGLQGTNNYGYTF
TRBV7-8 - - CASSAGIYEQYF
TRBV9 - - CASSVTGSVDYGYTF
TRBV19 TRBD1 - CASSLDRDTEAFF
TRBV6-5 TRBD1 - CASSPRDSYGYTF
TRBV27 - - CASSFLPIGEGGAYGYTF
TRBV18 - - CASIEGVGYNEQFF
TRBV15 - - CATSRDKQRPTDTQYF
TRBV25-1 TRBD1 - CASSECPGGGSDYGYTF
TRBV10-3 - - CAISELGGGYTF
TRBV6-5 - - CASSSDRTSNQPQHF
TRBV24-1 TRBD2 - CATSDTGVASGGVNEQFF
TRBV6-2/TRBV6-3 TRBD2 - CASTYGRGKNIQYF
TRBV29-1 TRBD1 - CSVGQGGDQPQHF
TRBV30 - - CAWGVSRTDGYTF
TRBV5-1 - - CASSPRDWTANTEAFF
TRBV9 - - CASSVAGTGGYYEQYF
TRBV28 - - CASSPHREGYGYTF
TRBV25-1 - - CASSESLGVEGTYGYTF
TRBV3-1/TRBV3-2 TRBD2 - CASSPGTSDLTDTQYF
TRBV9 TRBD2 - CASSVAPSGALGGETQYF
TRBV12-3/TRBV12-4 - once CASSRYSSEAFF
TRBV29-1 - once CSVRRLNTEAFF
TRBV7-2 TRBD1 - CASSLAPSGQGATEAFF
TRBV2 TRBD2 - CASSPTSGFYEQYF